These 3 T cell receptor beta chains were all obtained from the same sample, sequenced in a study of T cells in women clearing cervical HPV infection. Here immunoSEQ multiplex PCR was the method, and the copy in TCRdb shows in-frame clones only, minus some. The repertoire shows 30,000 to 35,000 clones; the top ten hold more than 1.3%. Sequencing input: blood buffy coat. The receptor source for this set is a woman between 18 and 70 years old with a cervical HPV16 infection that either progressed to CIN3+ or cleared (not recorded which).

CDR3 bases read: TGTGCCAGTAGTAGCGCTCCTAATGGCGGGGAG. It is translated as CASSSAPNGGE. The whole CDR3 protein reads CASSSAPNGGELFF. The chain uses TRBV19 and TRBJ2-2; D remains unclear. The missing CDR3 end, 3 residues past where the read stops, is filled in from the germline J gene. Germline values: CDR1 LNHDA, CDR2 SQIVND (reference sequence). The CDR3 consists of 14 residues. The V end lost 4 bases, the J end lost 7 bases, and 13 bases lay between the germline ends.

As for this clone: Read sequence stops 3 residues before the CDR3 end, and the germline J gene provides the missing end. This sequence joins TRBV18 and TRBJ2-3, with 9 positions matching TRBD1. CDR1 KGHSH and CDR2 LQKENI come from the germline V gene. The J segment lost 1 base and the V segment lost 1 base, leaving 9 bases of the junction unmatched. The CDR3 runs 18 residues. This CDR3 reads CASSPQIPGQGGTDTQYF. The sequenced part of the CDR3 DNA is TGTGCCAGCTCACCACAGATTCCGGGACAGGGAGGCACAGATACG.

As for this clone: The missing CDR3 end, 3 residues past where the read stops, is filled in from the germline J gene. The J gene is TRBJ1-1, the V gene TRBV30; D is ambiguous. Germline V CDR1 and CDR2: GTSNPN, SVGIG (reference sequence). V lost 3 bases to trimming and J lost 7 bases, with 12 bases between them. The CDR3 has 12 residues. The DNA read from the CDR3 is TGTGCCTGGAGGTCAGTAGCGGTTGAA. Its protein is CAWRSVAVE. The whole CDR3 sequence reads CAWRSVAVEAFF.